Each of the 31 T cell receptor beta chains below was sequenced from the same sample in a study of blood T cells in healthy people across ages. The authors ran a second PCR of about 7 to 12 cycles using a sample-barcoded 5' primer and a J-beta primer mix. TCRdb re-called the 5' RACE reads with MiXCR, one entry per CDR3 protein. Here the sample spans more than 700,000 distinct CDR3 sequences, approximately 53% being singletons. The sequenced sample was blood. These receptors all come from an elderly man in good health.

The V gene is TRBV7-3, the J gene TRBJ2-7; D may match TRBD1 or TRBD2 (5 bases each). CDR1 and CDR2 (germline): SGHTA, FQGTGA. V was trimmed by 3 bases and J by 8 bases, leaving 11 bases between them. This CDR3 has 12 amino acids. The CDR3 nucleotides are TGTGCCAGCAGCTTGGGACCTGGCAAGCAGTACTTC. Encoded protein: CASSLGPGKQYF.

The gene calls are TRBV6-5 and TRBJ2-6, with D possibly TRBD1 on 6 matching bases. CDR1 is MNHEY, CDR2 SVGAGI, per germline. The CDR3 loop spans 18 amino acids. V gave up 4 bases and J gave up 0 bases, with 16 bases separating them. CDR3 nucleotide sequence: TGTGCCAGCAGTTCTCCGAACAGGGCCGGCTCTGGGGCCAACGTCCTGACTTTC. It translates to CASSSPNRAGSGANVLTF.

This clonotype has just a few counts. This rearrangement joins TRBV7-2 to TRBJ2-1, with a tentative D call TRBD1 (6 bases). The CDR3 spans 14 residues. V dropped 5 bases and J dropped 5 bases, with 13 bases sitting between them. From germline, CDR1 is SGHTA and CDR2 FQGNSA. In DNA, the CDR3 is TGTGCCAGCAGCCCACCTTACAGGGACAATGAGCAGTTCTTC. This gives the protein CASSPPYRDNEQFF.

The chain links TRBV9 to TRBJ2-3, with no clear D. From germline, CDR1 is SGDLS and CDR2 YYNGEE. The CDR3 spans 14 residues. V shed 0 bases and J shed 4 bases, with 9 bases lying between them. As DNA, the CDR3 is TGTGCCAGCAGCGTAGGAACAGCCTCAGATACGCAGTATTTT. Translated, it gives CASSVGTASDTQYF.

The chain joins TRBV28 to TRBJ1-2; a weak D match, TRBD1 (5 bases). The CDR3 contains 11 residues. Trimming left V 10 bases short and J 7 bases short, with 13 bases between. Germline CDR1 MDHEN, CDR2 SYDVKM. The CDR3 nucleotides are TGTGCCACCGGCAGGGCGTCTGGCTACACCTTC. This gives the protein CATGRASGYTF.

This chain joins TRBV7-2 and TRBJ2-7; D is unclear. The CDR3 loop spans 14 amino acids. V lost 5 bases and J 5 bases, leaving 16 bases between the germline ends. In germline, CDR1 is SGHTA, CDR2 FQGNSA. The CDR3 DNA sequence: TGTGCCAGCAGCCCACTTCTGAGGAGCAACGAGCAGTACTTC. Its protein is CASSPLLRSNEQYF. Variable domain in full (rest from reference TRBV7-2 and TRBJ2-7): GAGVSQSPSNKVTEKGKDVELRCDPISGHTALYWYRQSLGQGLEFLIYFQGNSAPDKSGLPSDRFSAERTGGSVSTLTIQRTQQEDSAVYLCASSPLLRSNEQYFGPGTRLTVT.

The table lists this clonotype with a few counts. The chain carries TRBV29-1 and TRBJ2-5; a possible D gene is TRBD1 (5 bases). The CDR3 has 13 amino acids. Germline V gene data show CDR1 as SQVTM and CDR2 as ANQGSEA. V shed 3 bases and J shed 1 base, with 9 bases lying between them. CDR3 protein: CSVEATGQETQYF. In DNA form, the CDR3 reads TGCAGCGTTGAGGCAACAGGCCAAGAGACCCAGTACTTC.

The chain's CDR3 is CASSLSGSLRTEAFF. CDR3 nucleotides: TGTGCCAGCAGCCTCTCCGGTTCCCTGAGAACTGAAGCTTTCTTT. The chain employs TRBV27 and TRBJ1-1; D ambiguous. Trimming shortened V by 6 bases and J by 5 bases, and 19 bases separated the two germline ends. The CDR3 contains 15 residues. Germline V CDR1 and CDR2: MNHEY, SMNVEV (reference sequence).

The V gene is TRBV6-6, the J gene TRBJ1-5, with unresolved D. Germline V gives CDR1 MNHNY, CDR2 SVGAGI (reference sequence). V lost 0 bases, J lost 4 bases, and 13 bases lay in between. This CDR3 has 16 residues. CDR3 sequence reads: CASSYSTTFSNQPQHF. Here the CDR3 DNA reads TGTGCCAGCAGTTACTCCACGACATTCTCAAATCAGCCCCAGCATTTT.

The chain is built from TRBV10-3 and TRBJ1-4; TRBD1 matches at 7 bases. V shed 6 bases and J 10 bases; nucleotides not matched to a gene: 11. The germline V gene encodes CDR1 ENHRY and CDR2 SYGVKD. This CDR3 is built from 14 residues. The CDR3 is CAISPDRSPGKLFF. In DNA form, the CDR3 reads TGTGCCATCAGCCCGGACAGGTCTCCCGGAAAACTGTTTTTT.

This clonotype showed up just a few times. CDR3 loop: CASSVQGRETQYF. Here the CDR3 DNA reads TGTGCCAGCAGCGTGCAGGGTCGGGAGACCCAGTACTTC. The gene calls are TRBV6-1 and TRBJ2-5; the D gene is possibly TRBD1 (5 bases). Looked up from germline, CDR1 is MNHNS and CDR2 is SASEGT. V was shortened by 6 bases and J by 5 bases, with 13 bases between the two germline ends. The CDR3 is 13 amino acids.

The genes are TRBV25-1 and TRBJ1-1; D is perhaps TRBD1 (5 bases). The CDR3 extends over 14 amino acids. Per germline, CDR1 MGHDK and CDR2 SYGVNS. Trimming removed 3 bases at V and 3 bases at J, with 11 bases between. CDR3 nucleotide sequence: TGTGCCAGCAGTGATAGGGGCCGGGACACTGAAGCTTTCTTT. Protein sequence: CASSDRGRDTEAFF. The full variable domain, with the rest looked up from reference TRBV25-1 and TRBJ1-1, is EADIYQTPRYLVIGTGKKITLECSQTMGHDKMYWYQQDPGMELHLIHYSYGVNSTEKGDLSSESTVSRIRTEHFPLTLESARPSHTSQYLCASSDRGRDTEAFFGQGTRLTVV.

This clonotype has just a few counts. The V and J genes are TRBV5-5 and TRBJ2-1, with D perhaps TRBD1 (5 bases). The ends were cut back, 1 base at V and 9 bases at J, with 14 bases in the middle. CDR3 size: 14 residues. Germline-derived CDR1 and CDR2 are SGHKS and YYEKEE (reference sequence). The CDR3 sequence is CASSLLRVHTEQFF. The CDR3 DNA sequence: TGTGCCAGCAGCTTGCTCAGGGTACACACTGAGCAGTTCTTC.

The chain employs TRBV20-1 and TRBJ2-7; 8 bases align to TRBD2. This CDR3 region has 15 residues. Germline assignment: CDR1 DFQATT and CDR2 SNEGSKA (reference sequence). The V and J ends lost 0 bases and 0 bases, in that order; junction bases with no gene match: 4. CDR3 sequence (DNA): TGCAGTGCTAGAGACACTAGCGGTTACTCCTACGAGCAGTACTTC. Translation gives CSARDTSGYSYEQYF.

The V and J genes are TRBV28 and TRBJ2-4; a possible D gene is TRBD2 (5 bases). The J call could be wrong; TRBJ2-7 is a better fit for the DNA end. The CDR3 is made up of 15 amino acids. Per the germline V gene, CDR1 is MDHEN and CDR2 is SYDVKM. CDR3 sequence (DNA): TGTGCCAGCAGTTTGGGAATCCGGGGTACCTACGAGCAGTACTTC. It is translated as CASSLGIRGTYEQYF.

Only a few counts were recorded for this clonotype. The rearrangement joins TRBV7-3 to TRBJ2-3; 12 nucleotides line up with TRBD2. V lost 5 bases, J lost 4 bases, and 1 base stayed unmatched. This CDR3 is 14 amino acids long. Germline V gives CDR1 SGHTA, CDR2 FQGTGA. The CDR3 spells CASSASGRADTQYF. In DNA, the CDR3 is TGTGCCAGCAGCGCTAGCGGGAGGGCAGATACGCAGTATTTT.

The V and J genes are TRBV24-1 and TRBJ1-5; TRBD1 matches 7 bases. Germline-derived CDR1 and CDR2 are KGHDR and SFDVKD. This CDR3 is built from 14 residues. The J segment lost 9 bases and the V segment lost 4 bases, leaving 8 bases of the junction unmatched. Here the CDR3 DNA reads TGTGCCACCAGTGAACCGGGACAGCCTACGCCCCAGCATTTT. Its protein is CATSEPGQPTPQHF.

The chain combines TRBV2 with TRBJ2-6, with 7 nucleotides matching TRBD1. Trimming took 9 bases from V and 0 from J; bases not matched to a gene: 8. CDR3 length: 16 amino acids. CDR1 is SNHLY, CDR2 FYNNEI, per germline. CDR3 nucleotide sequence: TGTGCCAGTCGACAGGGTAGTGGCTCTGGGGCCAACGTCCTGACTTTC. Its translation: CASRQGSGSGANVLTF.

This chain uses TRBV2 with TRBJ2-7; D tentatively fits TRBD1 or TRBD2 (6 bases each). The germline gives CDR1 SNHLY, CDR2 FYNNEI. The CDR3 totals 13 residues. V lost 7 bases and J 7 bases, leaving 17 bases between the germline ends. The CDR3 is CASMRDIRNEQYF. As DNA, the CDR3 is TGTGCCAGCATGCGGGACATCCGCAATGAGCAGTACTTC.

This clonotype came up once. V is TRBV3-1 and J is TRBJ2-6; possible D gene TRBD1, 5 bases. V was clipped by 7 bases and J by 0 bases, with 7 bases between them. CDR3 size: 14 residues. Per germline, CDR1 LGHDT and CDR2 YNNKEL (reference sequence). The CDR3 loop reads CASIGDSGANVLTF. DNA of the CDR3: TGTGCCAGCATAGGGGACTCTGGGGCCAACGTCCTGACTTTC.

V gene TRBV6-1 combines with J gene TRBJ2-7; unclear D gene. CDR1 and CDR2 (germline): MNHNS, SASEGT. This CDR3 has 13 amino acids. The V and J ends lost 3 bases and 1 base respectively, with 7 bases between them. The CDR3 sequence is CASSDQASYEQYF. The CDR3 nucleotides read TGTGCCAGCAGTGACCAGGCGTCCTACGAGCAGTACTTC.

This clonotype was counted only a few times. The chain recombines TRBV20-1 with TRBJ2-7; D gene uncertain. Germline V gene sequence: CDR1 DFQATT, CDR2 SNEGSKA (reference sequence). CDR3 size: 14 residues. V gave up 2 bases and J gave up 2 bases, with 13 bases separating them. The CDR3 sequence is CSARSPVAAYEQYF. The CDR3 DNA follows: TGCAGTGCTAGAAGTCCGGTTGCGGCCTACGAGCAGTACTTC.

The V call is TRBV20-1, the J call TRBJ2-1, with TRBD2 matching 7 bases. Losses at the gene ends were 3 bases for V and 9 bases for J; bases not matched to a gene: 5. The CDR3 loop spans 12 amino acids. Per the germline V gene, CDR1 is DFQATT and CDR2 is SNEGSKA (reference sequence). The DNA for the CDR3 is TGCAGTGCTAGCCGGACTAGTGGTGAGCAGTTCTTC. Translation gives CSASRTSGEQFF.

The V call is TRBV11-2, the J call TRBJ1-6; weak D call: TRBD1 (5 bases). V was clipped by 3 bases and J by 9 bases, with 12 bases between them. From germline, CDR1 is SGHAT and CDR2 FQNNGV. The CDR3 totals 14 residues. The CDR3 nucleotides are TGTGCCAGCAGCTTCCGGGACCTCAGTTCACCCCTCCACTTT. Protein: CASSFRDLSSPLHF.

This rearrangement joins TRBV7-2 to TRBJ2-1, with D perhaps TRBD1 or TRBD2 (5 bases each). The germline gives CDR1 SGHTA, CDR2 FQGNSA. The CDR3 loop spans 14 amino acids. The germline V and J ends were trimmed by 3 bases and 10 bases, with 16 bases remaining between them. The CDR3 loop reads CASSFIRGRGEQFF. The CDR3 DNA follows: TGTGCCAGCAGCTTTATCCGGGGACGGGGCGAGCAGTTCTTC.

V and J are TRBV7-9 and TRBJ2-6; 9 positions match TRBD1. J lost 4 bases, V lost 4 bases, and 8 bases had no gene match. The CDR3 contains 17 residues. CDR1 and CDR2 from the germline V gene are SEHNR and FQNEAQ (reference sequence). DNA of the CDR3: TGTGCCAGCAGCTCCCCAACAGGGGGCAGAGGGGCCAACGTCCTGACTTTC. Its protein is CASSSPTGGRGANVLTF. The full variable domain, with the rest looked up from reference TRBV7-9 and TRBJ2-6, is DTGVSQNPRHKITKRGQNVTFRCDPISEHNRLYWYRQTLGQGPEFLTYFQNEAQLEKSRLLSDRFSAERPKGSFSTLEIQRTEQGDSAMYLCASSSPTGGRGANVLTFGAGSRLTVL.

This clonotype was observed a handful of times. The chain joins TRBV25-1 to TRBJ2-5, with 7 nucleotides matching TRBD2. The CDR3 runs to 13 residues. J was trimmed by 13 bases and V by 5 bases; bases with no gene match: 13. Germline V gene data show CDR1 as MGHDK and CDR2 as SYGVNS. The CDR3 DNA follows: TGTGCCAGCAGTCCGGGACTATTAAGAGAACTGTACTTC. Translation gives CASSPGLLRELYF.

The chain is built from TRBV5-1 and TRBJ2-7; D unresolved. CDR1 is SGHRS and CDR2 is YFSETQ in the germline V gene. The ends were cut back, 0 bases at V and 3 bases at J, with 10 bases in the middle. This CDR3 has 14 residues. The CDR3, as DNA: TGCGCCAGCAGCTTGGAACTGAGGAGCTACGAGCAGTACTTC. It translates to CASSLELRSYEQYF.

This sequence joins TRBV7-2 and TRBJ2-7; TRBD2 agrees at 10 bases. This CDR3 is built from 17 residues. Per the germline V gene, CDR1 is SGHTA and CDR2 is FQGNSA. The J segment lost 2 bases and the V segment lost 5 bases, leaving 12 bases of the junction unmatched. The CDR3 nucleotides are TGTGCCAGCAGCCTCGGGACTAGCGATACAGCCCCCTACGAGCAGTACTTC. Protein product: CASSLGTSDTAPYEQYF. Full variable domain (rest looked up from reference TRBV7-2 and TRBJ2-7): GAGVSQSPSNKVTEKGKDVELRCDPISGHTALYWYRQSLGQGLEFLIYFQGNSAPDKSGLPSDRFSAERTGGSVSTLTIQRTQQEDSAVYLCASSLGTSDTAPYEQYFGPGTRLTVT.

V is TRBV5-1 and J is TRBJ1-1, with D possibly TRBD1 on 5 matching bases. Germline assignment: CDR1 SGHRS and CDR2 YFSETQ. The CDR3 is made up of 14 amino acids. Trimming removed 2 bases from V and 4 bases from J, with 12 bases in between. CDR3 DNA: TGCGCCAGCAGCTTACCTCCCCAGGGCACTGAAGCTTTCTTT. Translation: CASSLPPQGTEAFF. Supplemented by reference TRBV5-1 and TRBJ1-1, the full variable domain reads KAGVTQTPRYLIKTRGQQVTLSCSPISGHRSVSWYQQTPGQGLQFLFEYFSETQRNKGNFPGRFSGRQFSNSRSEMNVSTLELGDSALYLCASSLPPQGTEAFFGQGTRLTVV.

The J gene is TRBJ2-3, the V gene TRBV5-1; D may be TRBD1 (8 bases). V lost 4 bases and J 4 bases, leaving 28 bases between the germline ends. The length of the CDR3 is 19 residues. Germline V CDR1 and CDR2: SGHRS, YFSETQ. CDR3 nucleotide sequence: TGCGCCAGCAGCCCAACCAGGGGGCTGGGCGGGAGTGTGCCAGATACGCAGTATTTT. Translating it yields CASSPTRGLGGSVPDTQYF.